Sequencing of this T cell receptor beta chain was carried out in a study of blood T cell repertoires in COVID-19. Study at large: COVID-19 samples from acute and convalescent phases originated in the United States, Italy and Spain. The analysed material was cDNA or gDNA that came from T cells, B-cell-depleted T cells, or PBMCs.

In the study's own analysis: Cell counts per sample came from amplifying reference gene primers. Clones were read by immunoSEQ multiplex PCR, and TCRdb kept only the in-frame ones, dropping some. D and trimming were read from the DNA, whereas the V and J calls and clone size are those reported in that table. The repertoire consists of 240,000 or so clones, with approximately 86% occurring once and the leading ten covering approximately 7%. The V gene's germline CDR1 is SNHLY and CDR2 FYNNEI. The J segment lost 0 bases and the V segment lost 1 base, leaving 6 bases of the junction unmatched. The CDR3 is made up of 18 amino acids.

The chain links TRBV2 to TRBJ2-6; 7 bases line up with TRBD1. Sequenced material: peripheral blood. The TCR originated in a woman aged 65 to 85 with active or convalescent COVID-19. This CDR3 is CASSEGRQGLSGANVLTF. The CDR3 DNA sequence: TGTGCCAGCAGTGAAGGGCGACAGGGCCTCTCTGGGGCCAACGTCCTGACTTTC.